This T cell receptor (beta chain) was recorded in a study of shared clonotypes between healthy human individuals. Germline V gene sequence: CDR1 SGHRS, CDR2 YFSETQ. Trimming stripped 4 bases from V and 2 bases from J, with 12 bases between. CDR3 length equals 14 residues. Data came from immunoSEQ multiplex PCR; TCRdb stores just in-frame clones and leaves some out. Altogether about 2,500,000 clones are present, over 85% being singletons, with the ten largest covering 0.11% to 0.15%. Turning to this clone: Other nucleotide sequences from this sample produce the same CDR3.

The sample consisted of naive CD4+ T cells sorted from blood. Subset described: CD45RA+ positively selected. The rearrangement links TRBV5-1 to TRBJ2-5, with TRBD2 as a possible D gene (6 bases). The sequence was collected from a man younger than 30 in good health. The CDR3 DNA follows: TGCGCCAGCAGCCCCGGGACTGTACAAGAGACCCAGTACTTC. Translated: CASSPGTVQETQYF.